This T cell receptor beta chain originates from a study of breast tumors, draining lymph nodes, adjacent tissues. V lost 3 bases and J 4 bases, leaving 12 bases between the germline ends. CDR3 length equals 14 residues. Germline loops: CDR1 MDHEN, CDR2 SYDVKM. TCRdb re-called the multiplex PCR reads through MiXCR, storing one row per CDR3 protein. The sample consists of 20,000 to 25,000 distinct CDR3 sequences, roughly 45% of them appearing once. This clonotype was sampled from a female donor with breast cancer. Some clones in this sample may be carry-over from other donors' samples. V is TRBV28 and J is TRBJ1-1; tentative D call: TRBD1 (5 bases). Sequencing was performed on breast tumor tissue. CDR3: CASSFGGAATEAFF. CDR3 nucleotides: TGTGCCAGCAGTTTTGGTGGGGCGGCCACTGAAGCTTTCTTT.